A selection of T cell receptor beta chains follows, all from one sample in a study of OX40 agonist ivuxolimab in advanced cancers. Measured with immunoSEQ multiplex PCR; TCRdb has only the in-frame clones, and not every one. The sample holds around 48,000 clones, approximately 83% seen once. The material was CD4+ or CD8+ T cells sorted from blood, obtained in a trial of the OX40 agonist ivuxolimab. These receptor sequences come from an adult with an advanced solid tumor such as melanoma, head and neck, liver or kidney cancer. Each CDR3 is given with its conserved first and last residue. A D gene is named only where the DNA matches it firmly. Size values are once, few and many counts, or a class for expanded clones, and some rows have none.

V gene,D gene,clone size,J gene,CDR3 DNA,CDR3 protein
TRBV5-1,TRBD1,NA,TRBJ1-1,TGCGCCAGCAGCTTTAATCAGGGGGCGTTAACTGAAGCTTTCTTT,CASSFNQGALTEAFF
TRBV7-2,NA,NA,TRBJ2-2,TGTGCCAGCAGGCGTGACAGGAACACCGGGGAGCTGTTTTTT,CASRRDRNTGELFF
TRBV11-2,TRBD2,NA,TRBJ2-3,TGTGCCAGCAGCCTAAGGATCGCTAGCGGGGCCACAGATACGCAGTATTTT,CASSLRIASGATDTQYF
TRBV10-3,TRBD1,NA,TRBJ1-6,TGTGCCATCAGCCGGGACAGGGATAATTCACCCCTCCACTTT,CAISRDRDNSPLHF
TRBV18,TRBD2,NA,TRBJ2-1,TGTGCCAGCTCACCACCGACTAGCGGGGGGCACAATGAGCAGTTCTTC,CASSPPTSGGHNEQFF
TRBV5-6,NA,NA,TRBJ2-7,TGTGCCAGCAGCTTGGAGCGCTATTGGAGCTCCTACGAGCAGTACTTC,CASSLERYWSSYEQYF
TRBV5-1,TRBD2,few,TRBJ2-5,TGCGCCAGCAGCCTGGGAGCCGCGGGGGGTCAAGAGACCCAGTACTTC,CASSLGAAGGQETQYF
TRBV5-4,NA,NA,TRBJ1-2,TGTGCCAGCAGCTTGAGAGGTGGAGGGCATGGCTACACCTTC,CASSLRGGGHGYTF
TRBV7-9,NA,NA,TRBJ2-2,TGTGCCAGCAGTTCGCCCGGCAGGGGCCCCATTAACACCGGGGAGCTGTTTTTT,CASSSPGRGPINTGELFF
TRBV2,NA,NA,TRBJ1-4,TGTGCCAGCAGACAGGGTTTTGACGGTGAAAAACTGTTTTTT,CASRQGFDGEKLFF
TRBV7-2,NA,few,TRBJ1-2,TGTGCCAGCAGCTTACGAGGCAAGTTGGGCTACACCTTC,CASSLRGKLGYTF
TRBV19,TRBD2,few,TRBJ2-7,TGTGCCAGTAGTATTGCGGGGGGCCCCTACGAGCAGTACTTC,CASSIAGGPYEQYF
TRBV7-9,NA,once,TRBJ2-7,TGTGCCAGCAGCTTAGTGGGGGGACGAACCTACGAGCAGTACTTC,CASSLVGGRTYEQYF
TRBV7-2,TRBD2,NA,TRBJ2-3,TGTGCCAGCAGCTTAGCTCCTAGCGGGGGGGCAGATACGCAGTATTTT,CASSLAPSGGADTQYF
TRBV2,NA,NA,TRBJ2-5,TGTGCCAGCAGTGGAATCTGGGGGGCCCAAGAGACCCAGTACTTC,CASSGIWGAQETQYF
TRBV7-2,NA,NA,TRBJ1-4,TGTGCCAGCAGCTCGGACAGTCGGGGACTGTTTTTT,CASSSDSRGLFF
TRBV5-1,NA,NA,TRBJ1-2,TGCGCCAGCAGCTTACTCCTTGACGGGACCTATGGCTACACCTTC,CASSLLLDGTYGYTF
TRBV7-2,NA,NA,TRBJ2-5,TGTGCCAGCAGCTTAGGTGGGTCCGGGACCCAGTACTTC,CASSLGGSGTQYF
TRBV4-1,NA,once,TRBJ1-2,TGCGCCAGCAGCCAAGAAGCAAGGCAGGGTGGCCATTATGGCTACACCTTC,CASSQEARQGGHYGYTF
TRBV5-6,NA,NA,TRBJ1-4,TGTGCCAGCAGCTTGGTGGCAGTTAATGAAAAACTGTTTTTT,CASSLVAVNEKLFF
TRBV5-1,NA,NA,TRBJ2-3,TGCGCCAGCAGCCGGCCGGGGGCGGATACGCAGTATTTT,CASSRPGADTQYF
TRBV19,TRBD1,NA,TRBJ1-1,TGTGCCAGTAGTACCCTGGGACAGGGAAACACTGAAGCTTTCTTT,CASSTLGQGNTEAFF
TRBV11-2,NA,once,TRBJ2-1,TGTGCCAGCAGCTTAGTAAGCTCCTACAATGAGCAGTTCTTC,CASSLVSSYNEQFF
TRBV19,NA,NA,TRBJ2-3,TGTGCCAGTAGTATGCCCCAAGATACGCAGTATTTT,CASSMPQDTQYF
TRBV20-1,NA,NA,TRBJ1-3,TGCAGTGCTAGAGATTTGTACACCATATATTTT,CSARDLYTIYF
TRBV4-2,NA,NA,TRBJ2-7,TGTTCGTATAAAGTCCGGGATTTGGTCGGCAGTTACGAGCAGTACTTC,CSYKVRDLVGSYEQYF
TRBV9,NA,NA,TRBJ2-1,TGTGCCAGCAGCGTAGCTCAGGGGTGGAACAATGAGCAGTTCTTC,CASSVAQGWNNEQFF
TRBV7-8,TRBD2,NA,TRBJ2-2,TGTGCCAGCAGCTTAAGCGGGGGGAACACCGGGGAGCTGTTTTTT,CASSLSGGNTGELFF
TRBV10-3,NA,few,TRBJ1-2,TGTGCCATCAGACTCACAGGGAACTATGGCTACACCTTC,CAIRLTGNYGYTF
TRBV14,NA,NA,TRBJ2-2,TGTGCCAGCAGCCAAGTGGTGGCCACCGGGGAGCTGTTTTTT,CASSQVVATGELFF
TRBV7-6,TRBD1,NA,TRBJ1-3,TGTGCCAGCAGCTTTTCGGTCCCTAGGGGGCCTGGAAACACCATATATTTT,CASSFSVPRGPGNTIYF
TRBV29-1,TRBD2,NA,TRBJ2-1,TGCAGCGTTGAAGGCGGACTAGCGGGGTTTGAGCAGTTCTTC,CSVEGGLAGFEQFF
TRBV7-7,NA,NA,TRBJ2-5,TGTGCTAGCAGCAGGTGGGGGTACCAAGAGACCCAGTACTTC,CASSRWGYQETQYF
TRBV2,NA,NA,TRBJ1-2,TGTGCCAGCAAGGTGGGGCATGAAGGCTACACCTTC,CASKVGHEGYTF
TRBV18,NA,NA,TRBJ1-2,TGTGCCAGCTCCCCCGGGACAAGCAATGGCTACACCTTC,CASSPGTSNGYTF
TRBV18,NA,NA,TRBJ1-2,TGTGCCAGCTCACCGCGTGAAGACTATGGCTACACCTTC,CASSPREDYGYTF
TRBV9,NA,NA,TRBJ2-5,TGTGCCAGCAGCCCGCAGGGGGGTCGGGAGACCCAGTACTTC,CASSPQGGRETQYF
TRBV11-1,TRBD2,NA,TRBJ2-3,TGTGCCAGCAGTTACCTTAGCGGGGGGGCCACAGATACGCAGTATTTT,CASSYLSGGATDTQYF
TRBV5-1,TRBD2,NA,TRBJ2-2,TGCGCCAGCAGCTGGACGGGACTAGCGGGGGGGCCGAACACCGGGGAGCTGTTTTTT,CASSWTGLAGGPNTGELFF
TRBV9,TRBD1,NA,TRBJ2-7,TGTGCCAGCAGCCCGGGACAGGCTCGCTACGAGCAGTACTTC,CASSPGQARYEQYF
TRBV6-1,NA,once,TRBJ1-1,TGTGCCAGCAGCCTGGGGACCCACCGCTTCTTT,CASSLGTHRFF
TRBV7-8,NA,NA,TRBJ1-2,TGTGCCAGCAGCTTAGGGACCGGGCAGGCCACTTATGGCTACACCTTC,CASSLGTGQATYGYTF
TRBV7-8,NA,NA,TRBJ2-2,TGTGCCAGCAGCGAGCTAGGGGGCGGGGAGCTGTTTTTT,CASSELGGGELFF
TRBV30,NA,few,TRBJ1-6,TGTGCCTGGACCGTTTCCCCGAATTCACCCCTCCACTTT,CAWTVSPNSPLHF
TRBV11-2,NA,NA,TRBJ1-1,TGTGCCAGCAGCTTGCGCTCGTTCGGCACTGAAGCTTTCTTT,CASSLRSFGTEAFF
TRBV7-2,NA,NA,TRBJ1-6,TGTGCCAGCAGCTGGAGCAGCTCCTATAATTCACCCCTCCACTTT,CASSWSSSYNSPLHF
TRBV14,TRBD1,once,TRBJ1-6,TGTGCCAGCAGCCAGGGGACAGGGAGCGGTAATTCACCCCTCCACTTT,CASSQGTGSGNSPLHF
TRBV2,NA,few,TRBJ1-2,TGTGCCAGCAGTGACAGACCTCGGGATGGCTACACCTTC,CASSDRPRDGYTF
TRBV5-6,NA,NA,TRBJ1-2,TGTGCCAGCAGCTCCGGGTATGGCTACACCTTC,CASSSGYGYTF